The 13 T cell receptor beta chains in this list originate from one sample, sequenced in a study of CD8 T cells in Susac syndrome. The RNA input was about 0.45 to 1 ug, and it was reverse transcribed with random hexamers. TCRdb recomputed calls from the immunoSEQ multiplex PCR reads with MiXCR, one row per CDR3 protein. The sample comprises fewer than 350,000 distinct CDR3 sequences, 92% of which are singletons, and roughly 0.07% rests with the top ten. The material sequenced was CD4+ T cells from PBMCs. All receptors derive from a human donor with multiple sclerosis.

V gene TRBV21-1 combines with J gene TRBJ1-5; TRBD1 is the table's D call and was not checked against the DNA. TRBV21-1 is termed a pseudogene. The CDR3 runs 14 residues. The CDR3 loop is CASKGGQGCQPQHF. The CDR3 nucleotides read TGTGCCAGCAAAGGGGGACAGGGGTGTCAGCCCCAGCATTTT.

This clonotype was seen once. The chain carries TRBV5-4 and TRBJ2-1; a weak D match, TRBD2 (5 bases). Trimming shortened V by 4 bases and J by 4 bases, and 18 bases separated the two germline ends. Germline lookup yields CDR1 SGHNT and CDR2 YYREEE (reference sequence). The CDR3 is 16 amino acids. In DNA form, the CDR3 reads TGTGCCAGCAGCCCCTCGGGTAGCGAGACATACAATGAGCAGTTCTTC. Its protein product is CASSPSGSETYNEQFF.

The chain links TRBV7-9 to TRBJ2-5; possible D gene TRBD2, 6 bases. The V end lost 5 bases, the J end lost 2 bases, and 12 bases lay between the germline ends. CDR1 and CDR2 from the germline V gene are SEHNR and FQNEAQ (reference sequence). The CDR3 loop spans 14 amino acids. CDR3 sequence reads: CASSPREIQETQYF. Written as DNA, the CDR3 is TGTGCCAGCAGCCCCCGGGAGATACAAGAGACCCAGTACTTC.

The rearrangement uses TRBV5-1 and TRBJ2-5; 9 nucleotides line up with TRBD2. Germline assignment: CDR1 SGHRS and CDR2 YFSETQ. Losses at the gene ends were 6 bases for V and 2 bases for J; bases not matched to a gene: 5. The CDR3 is 14 amino acids. For the CDR3, the DNA is TGCGCCAGCATTAGCGGGAGACCACAAGAGACCCAGTACTTC. It specifies CASISGRPQETQYF.

Here the CDR3 DNA reads TGTGCCAGCAGCCCTGGGAACAGGGGTTCCGAGCAGTACTTC. Protein product: CASSPGNRGSEQYF. This chain links TRBV7-3 with TRBJ2-7, with 7 bases matching TRBD1. V lost 5 bases, J lost 6 bases, and 10 bases stayed unmatched. Germline V gene data show CDR1 as SGHTA and CDR2 as FQGTGA. The CDR3 runs to 14 residues.

The rearrangement uses TRBV6-2 or TRBV6-3 and TRBJ2-1, with a possible D match to TRBD2 (6 bases). Trimming pared 6 bases from V and 9 bases from J, leaving 21 bases between. The CDR3 is made up of 15 amino acids. The germline CDR1 and CDR2 sequences are MNHEY and SVGEGT. The CDR3 DNA reads TGTGCCAGCAGAAGCGTTGGGACTCCTTTTCTTGAGCAGTTCTTC. This sequence encodes CASRSVGTPFLEQFF.

The chain links TRBV29-1 to TRBJ2-2, with TRBD1 matching 7 bases. The V gene end was trimmed by 6 bases and the J gene end by 5 bases; junction bases not matched to a gene: 6. The germline V gene has CDR1 SQVTM and CDR2 ANQGSEA. This CDR3 spans 13 amino acids. The CDR3 protein is CSVRGRGTGELFF. The CDR3 DNA is TGCAGCGTGAGGGGGCGCGGGACCGGGGAGCTGTTTTTT.

The chain carries TRBV3-1 and TRBJ2-7, with D unresolved. The CDR3 consists of 15 residues. Trimming took off 0 bases at V and 2 bases at J, with 11 bases between the two ends. Germline lookup yields CDR1 LGHDT and CDR2 YNNKEL (reference sequence). The CDR3 coding sequence is TGTGCCAGCAGCCAAGATCCTGGCAGTGCCTACGAGCAGTACTTC. Encoded protein: CASSQDPGSAYEQYF.

The J gene is TRBJ2-1, the V gene TRBV5-1; tentative D call: TRBD1 (6 bases). With 1 base removed from V and 2 bases from J, the gap between germline ends came to 10 bases. This CDR3 has 15 amino acids. Per germline, CDR1 SGHRS and CDR2 YFSETQ. CDR3 DNA: TGCGCCAGCAGCTTGAAGAGGGGGACCTACAATGAGCAGTTCTTC. This sequence encodes CASSLKRGTYNEQFF.

V and J are TRBV4-3 and TRBJ2-2; 9 bases are shared with TRBD2. This CDR3 is 17 amino acids long. Unmatched junction bases numbered 4, after V lost 0 bases and J lost 2 bases. Germline V gene data show CDR1 as LGHNA and CDR2 as YSLEER. This chain's CDR3 is CASSQELGLANTGELFF. CDR3 in DNA: TGCGCCAGCAGCCAAGAATTGGGACTAGCAAACACCGGGGAGCTGTTTTTT.

CDR3 nucleotides: TGTGCCAGCAGCCAATCCGTGGATACGCAGTATTTT. Translation: CASSQSVDTQYF. This chain joins TRBV3-1 and TRBJ2-3; D call uncertain. V was cut by 2 bases and J by 6 bases, with 6 bases left in between. CDR3 length: 12 residues. CDR1 is LGHDT, CDR2 YNNKEL, per germline (reference sequence).

The chain joins TRBV5-6 to TRBJ2-6; 11 bases agree with TRBD1. CDR3 length: 19 amino acids. Germline CDR1 reads SGHDT; CDR2 reads YYEEEE. V trimming: 5 bases; J trimming: 0 bases; junction bases outside the gene matches: 10. The CDR3 protein is CASRWGDRGTLSGANVLTF. The CDR3 nucleotides are TGTGCCAGCAGATGGGGGGACAGGGGGACTCTCTCTGGGGCCAACGTCCTGACTTTC.

The chain joins TRBV6-2 or TRBV6-3 to TRBJ1-1; TRBD1 aligns across 7 bases. There are 16 residues in the CDR3. CDR1 and CDR2 (germline): MNHEY, SVGEGT. The trim removed 6 bases at V and 3 bases at J, leaving 13 bases unmatched. The CDR3, as DNA: TGTGCCAGCAGGAAAAGACAGGGAGGGTCGGACACTGAAGCTTTCTTT. It translates to CASRKRQGGSDTEAFF.